This T cell receptor beta chain was identified in a study of blood T cell repertoires in COVID-19. Background on the study: Researchers got acute and convalescent COVID-19 samples from the United States, Italy and Spain. T cells, B-cell-depleted T cells, or PBMCs supplied cDNA or gDNA.

Participant age was about 18 to 89 years, and participants resided in 24 US areas. Clinical histories supplied by participants themselves formed the basis of cohort assignment. V lost 2 bases and J lost 4; bases outside the gene matches: 3. The V gene's germline CDR1 is MNHNY and CDR2 SVGAGI (reference sequence). The length of the CDR3 is 15 residues. The table came from immunoSEQ multiplex PCR; TCRdb's copy has only in-frame clones and leaves some out. The repertoire has 300,000 or so clones, less than 90% of them found once; the top ten carry 0.9% to 1.2%. This chain uses TRBV6-6 with TRBJ2-1; 9 bases are shared with TRBD2. The clonotype comes from a woman younger than 45 who had recovered from COVID-19. The sequenced material came from PBMCs or T cells enriched from blood (not recorded which). DNA of the CDR3: TGTGCCAGCAGTTACGGCCTAGCGGGGTACAATGAGCAGTTCTTC. This encodes CASSYGLAGYNEQFF.